This record concerns one T cell receptor (beta chain) sequence. The data are from a study of T cell responses to AZD1222 COVID-19 vaccine. About the research overall: Pooled together were second doses at about 4 or about 12 weeks.

Trimming took off 2 bases at V and 6 bases at J, with 11 bases between the two ends. The CDR3 totals 14 residues. Germline CDR1 reads MNHEY; CDR2 reads SVGAGI. TCRdb's table, derived via immunoSEQ multiplex PCR, lists solely in-frame clones and lacks some. This sample carries approximately 70,000 clones, 80% to 90% of them seen once, and the ten largest clones take less than 3%. Sequencing used peripheral blood, obtained on day 0 of AZD1222 vaccination. The receptor was derived from an adult in good health. This chain links TRBV6-5 with TRBJ2-1; D is possibly TRBD1 (6 bases). The CDR3 bases are TGTGCCAGCAGTTACGGGGGCAGAGTCAATGAGCAGTTCTTC. As protein: CASSYGGRVNEQFF.